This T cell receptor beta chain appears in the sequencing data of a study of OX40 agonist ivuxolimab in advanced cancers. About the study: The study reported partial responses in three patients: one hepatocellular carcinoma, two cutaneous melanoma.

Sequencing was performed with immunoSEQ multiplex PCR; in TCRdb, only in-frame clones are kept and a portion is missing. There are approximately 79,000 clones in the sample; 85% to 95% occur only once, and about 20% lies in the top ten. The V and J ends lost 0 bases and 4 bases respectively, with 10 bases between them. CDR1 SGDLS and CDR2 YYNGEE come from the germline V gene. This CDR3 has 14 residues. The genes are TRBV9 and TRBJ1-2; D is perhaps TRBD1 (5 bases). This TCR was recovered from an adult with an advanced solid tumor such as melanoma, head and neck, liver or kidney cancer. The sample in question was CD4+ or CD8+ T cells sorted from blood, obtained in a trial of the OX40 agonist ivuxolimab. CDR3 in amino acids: CASSVEQGTYGYTF. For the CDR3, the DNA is TGTGCCAGCAGCGTAGAGCAGGGAACCTATGGCTACACCTTC.